Sequencing of this T cell receptor beta chain was carried out in a study of shared clonotypes between healthy human individuals (dated by TCRdb to about 2020). As for the study more broadly: The cohort included a few men and two women between 18 and 49 years of age. For each donor, CD4 naive and CD4 memory were each given three plates, CD8 naive was given two plates, and CD8 memory was given one plate. To estimate repertoire size and how much clonotypes are shared between individuals, the study performed deep sequencing of blood TCR repertoires from five healthy adults. To increase sequencing depth and limit assay-specific biases, TCR repertoire library preparation and sequencing were carried out by different laboratories using diverse techniques. Each donor's leukapheresis produced roughly between roughly 0.85 and 10 billion PBMCs.

Points the paper makes about the study in general: Estimated clonotype richness was generally larger for naive than for memory subsets. Rarefaction of sorted-subset datasets indicated incomplete sequencing despite the large sequencing depth. Sampling was restricted to blood, and TCR repertoires in tissues likely differ from the TCR repertoires found in blood. Higher generation probabilities were observed for clonotypes shared by all four sorted-subset donors than for non-shared clonotypes. Because the study included only a small number of donors, the genetic and exposure-history diversity represented was limited. Across several donors, approximately 5% of naive CD4, approximately 3.6% of naive CD8, under 2.5% of memory CD4, and approximately 0.4% of memory CD8 clonotypes were shared. Pairwise subsampling indicated that sequencing depth was expected to affect the degree of clonotype sharing among donors.

From the cysteine through the phenylalanine, the CDR3 covers 14 amino acids. Left in the record is the CDR3 DNA by itself, 42 bases read in frame from the first base. From a lookup of the germline V gene (reference sequence), CDR1 and CDR2 are WNHNN and SYGVQD. V lost 2 bases and J lost 1 base; the stretch between them is 9 bases long. Using the deep immunoSEQ assay, multiplex PCR amplified TCR CDR3 regions from genomic DNA. For each cell subset, the extracted genomic DNA was distributed evenly across all wells of several immunoSEQ 96-well plates, and each plate served as one replicate. For sorted subsets, about 200 ng genomic DNA, equal to 30,000 to 35,000 T cell genomes, was loaded into each replicate PCR. Purified libraries were measured with a Qubit 3.0 fluorometer, size-checked on a Bioanalyzer 2100, and measured again with the KAPA Library Quantification kit. Every immunoSEQ 96-well plate was sequenced on a separate single-read 150-cycle Illumina NextSeq 550 flow cell. Regarding the original processing steps: Because only junctional sequences without quality scores were contained in the immunoSEQ output, filtering matching that applied to full-length reads could not be performed. To assign V/J genes and CDR3, sequences were annotated using PyIR, a Python wrapper for IgBLAST v1.9, with IMGT germline references. Any read was removed if the V/J assignment was weak (E-value above 1e-6), the CDR3 was missing, or the read contained stop codons, out-of-frame junctions, or ambiguous translated residues. V3J clonotypes were defined as sequences sharing the same inferred V gene, J gene, and CDR3 amino acid sequence. Percentage overlap between repertoires was computed as shared unique clonotypes divided by the size of the smaller repertoire. Repertoire richness was assessed with RTK rarefaction, the Chao1 estimator, and Recon v2.1 estimates of unobserved clonotypes. Generation probabilities for all TCRbeta clonotypes obtained by the gDNA method from a few donors were computed using OLGA. TCRdb provides this immuneACCESS table in a form limited to in-frame rearrangements. Some clones are lacking; in checked studies, under half of them reflect an unresolved V gene, and why the rest are absent is not known. V, J and clone size are taken as reported in that table, and D and trimming were inferred from the DNA itself. Here the sample has around 550,000 clones; 90% to 96% occur a single time. About 0.057% of the sample is held by the ten biggest clonotypes.

Details on this clone: Its antigen target is currently unknown. No base qualities exist here, and no much larger clone lies one base off it.

The donors were healthy, HIV-negative adults who had no recently reported acute infections or vaccinations. All donors were Caucasian adults living in Nashville, Tennessee, USA. Magnetic negative selection was used to enrich CD4+ T cells, after which naive cells were positively selected on CD45RA and the negative fraction became the memory subset. Blood was collected by leukapheresis, and PBMCs were isolated by Ficoll-Histopaque density gradient centrifugation and then cryopreserved in liquid nitrogen vapor phase. Purity and quantity of every magnetically sorted T cell population were checked by analytical flow cytometry. Each sorted fraction had its genomic DNA isolated and then quantified by UV absorbance on a Nanodrop 2000c.

The chain is assembled from TRBV10-1 and TRBJ2-7, with the D gene too uncertain to name. This TCR came from a woman in her 30s in good health. The source material was naive CD4+ T cells sorted from blood. The cell subset or site tag for this specimen amounts to: CD45RA+ positively selected. The sequence in DNA is TGCGCCAGCAGTGAGCCAGGACGATCCTACGAGCAGTACTTC. Its protein is CASSEPGRSYEQYF.